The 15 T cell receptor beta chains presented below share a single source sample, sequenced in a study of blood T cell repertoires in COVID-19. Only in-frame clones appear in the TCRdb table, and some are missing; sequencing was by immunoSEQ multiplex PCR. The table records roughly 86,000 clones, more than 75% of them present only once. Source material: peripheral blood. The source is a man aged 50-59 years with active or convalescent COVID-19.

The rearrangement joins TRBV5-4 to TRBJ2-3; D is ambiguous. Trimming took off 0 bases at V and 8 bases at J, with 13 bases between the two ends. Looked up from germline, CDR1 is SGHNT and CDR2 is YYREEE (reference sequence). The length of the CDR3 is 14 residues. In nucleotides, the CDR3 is TGTGCCAGCAGCTTGGGGTCCCTAGTTAGTACGCAGTATTTT. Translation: CASSLGSLVSTQYF.

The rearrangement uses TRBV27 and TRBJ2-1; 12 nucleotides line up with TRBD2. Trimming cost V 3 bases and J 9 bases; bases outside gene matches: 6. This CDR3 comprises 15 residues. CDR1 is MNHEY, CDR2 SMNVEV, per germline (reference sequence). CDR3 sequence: CASSLASGGAAEQFF. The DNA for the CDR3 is TGTGCCAGCAGTTTGGCTAGCGGGGGGGCCGCTGAGCAGTTCTTC.

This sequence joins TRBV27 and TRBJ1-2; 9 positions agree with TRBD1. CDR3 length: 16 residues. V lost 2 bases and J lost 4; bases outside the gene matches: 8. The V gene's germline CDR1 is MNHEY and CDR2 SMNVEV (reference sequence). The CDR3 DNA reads TGTGCCAGCAGTTTACTGAACAGGGGGCAGAGCTATGGCTACACCTTC. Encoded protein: CASSLLNRGQSYGYTF.

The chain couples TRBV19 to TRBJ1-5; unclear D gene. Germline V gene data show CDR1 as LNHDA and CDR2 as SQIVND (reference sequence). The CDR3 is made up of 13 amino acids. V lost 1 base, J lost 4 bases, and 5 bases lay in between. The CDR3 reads CASSIVENQPQHF. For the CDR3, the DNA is TGTGCCAGTAGTATAGTTGAGAATCAGCCCCAGCATTTT.

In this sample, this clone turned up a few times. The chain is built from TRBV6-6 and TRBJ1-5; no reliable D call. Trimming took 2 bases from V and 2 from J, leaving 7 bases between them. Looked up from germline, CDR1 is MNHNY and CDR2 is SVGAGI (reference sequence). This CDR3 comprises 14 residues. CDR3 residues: CASSYTERNQPQHF. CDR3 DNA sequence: TGTGCCAGCAGTTACACTGAACGCAATCAGCCCCAGCATTTT.

The CDR3 is CASSWAGTGREETQYF. The CDR3 DNA follows: TGTGCCAGCAGTTGGGCGGGGACAGGGAGGGAAGAGACCCAGTACTTC. The gene calls are TRBV28 and TRBJ2-5; 9 bases map to TRBD1. The CDR3 covers 16 residues. CDR1 and CDR2 (germline): MDHEN, SYDVKM. After removal of 4 bases from V and 3 bases from J, the junction contained 9 bases not matched to a gene.

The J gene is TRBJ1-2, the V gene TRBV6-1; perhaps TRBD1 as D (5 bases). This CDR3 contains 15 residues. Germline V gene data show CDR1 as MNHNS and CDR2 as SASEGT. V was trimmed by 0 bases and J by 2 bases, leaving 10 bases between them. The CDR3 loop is CASSEALGQNYGYTF. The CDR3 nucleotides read TGTGCCAGCAGTGAAGCGCTAGGACAAAACTATGGCTACACCTTC.

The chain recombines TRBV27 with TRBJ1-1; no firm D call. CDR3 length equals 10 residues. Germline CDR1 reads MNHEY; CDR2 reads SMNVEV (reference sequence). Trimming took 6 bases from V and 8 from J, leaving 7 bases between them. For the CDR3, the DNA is TGTGCCAGCAGGGGAGGAGAAGCTTTCTTT. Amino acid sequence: CASRGGEAFF.

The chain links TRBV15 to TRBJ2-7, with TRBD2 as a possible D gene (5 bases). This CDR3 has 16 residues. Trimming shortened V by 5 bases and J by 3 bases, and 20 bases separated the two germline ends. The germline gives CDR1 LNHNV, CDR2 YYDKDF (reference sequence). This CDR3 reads CATSPGVRDRDYEQYV. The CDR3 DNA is TGTGCCACCAGCCCAGGCGTACGAGACCGGGACTACGAGCAGTACGTC.

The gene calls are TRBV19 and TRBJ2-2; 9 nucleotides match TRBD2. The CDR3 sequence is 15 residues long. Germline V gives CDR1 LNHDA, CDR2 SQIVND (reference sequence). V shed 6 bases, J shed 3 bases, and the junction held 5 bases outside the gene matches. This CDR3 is CASRRSGGYTGELFF. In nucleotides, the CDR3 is TGTGCCAGTAGGAGGAGCGGGGGGTACACCGGGGAGCTGTTTTTT.

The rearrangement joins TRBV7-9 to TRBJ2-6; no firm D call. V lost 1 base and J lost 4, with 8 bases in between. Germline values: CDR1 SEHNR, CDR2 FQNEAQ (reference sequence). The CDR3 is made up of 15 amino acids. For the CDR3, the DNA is TGTGCCAGCAGCTTAGAGCCGATAGGGGCCAACGTCCTGACTTTC. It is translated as CASSLEPIGANVLTF.

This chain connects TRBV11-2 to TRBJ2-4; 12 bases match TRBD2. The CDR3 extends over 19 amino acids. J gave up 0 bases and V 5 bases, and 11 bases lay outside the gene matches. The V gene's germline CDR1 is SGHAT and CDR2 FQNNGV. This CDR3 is CASSRNRLAGAQAKNIQYF. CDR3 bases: TGTGCCAGCAGCAGGAACCGACTAGCGGGGGCCCAAGCCAAAAACATTCAGTACTTC.

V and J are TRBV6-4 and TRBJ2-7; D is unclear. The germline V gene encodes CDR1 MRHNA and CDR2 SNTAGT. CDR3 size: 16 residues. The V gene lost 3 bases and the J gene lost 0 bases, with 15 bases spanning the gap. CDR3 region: CASSEDGTPSSYEQYV. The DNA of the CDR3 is TGTGCCAGCAGTGAAGACGGCACTCCTAGCTCCTACGAGCAGTACGTC.

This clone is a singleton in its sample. CDR3 in amino acids: CASSLGTSGFTDTQYF. The DNA of the CDR3 is TGTGCCAGCAGCTTAGGGACTAGCGGGTTCACAGATACGCAGTATTTT. The rearrangement uses TRBV11-2 and TRBJ2-3; 11 bases agree with TRBD2. The CDR3 consists of 16 residues. CDR1 is SGHAT, CDR2 FQNNGV, per germline. V shed 1 base, J shed 2 bases, and the junction held 2 bases outside the gene matches.

CDR3 region: CAISDSGGSGNTIYF. CDR3 DNA sequence: TGTGCCATCAGTGATTCAGGGGGCTCTGGAAACACCATATATTTT. The V gene is TRBV10-3, the J gene TRBJ1-3, with 7 bases aligning to TRBD1. This CDR3 is built from 15 residues. Germline CDR1 and CDR2: ENHRY and SYGVKD. Germline trimming cut 3 bases from V and 0 bases from J; bases unmatched to any gene: 2.